This T cell receptor (beta chain) originates from a study of T cell responses to AZD1222 COVID-19 vaccine. This clone appeared a single time. The CDR3 totals 15 residues. CDR1 and CDR2 from the germline V gene are MDHEN and SYDVKM. Trimming removed 4 bases from V and 2 bases from J, with 12 bases in between. Some clones are missing from TCRdb's copy, which holds only in-frame ones; the method was immunoSEQ multiplex PCR. The sample records 120,000 or so clones, 92% being singletons. This receptor was obtained from an adult in good health. The chain recombines TRBV28 with TRBJ1-3; D is undetermined. The starting material was peripheral blood, obtained on day 0 of AZD1222 vaccination. CDR3 coding DNA: TGTGCCAGCAGTTCGCCAGATCGTACTGGAAACACCATATATTTT. Protein product: CASSSPDRTGNTIYF.